This T cell receptor (beta chain) is drawn from a study of blood T cells in healthy people across ages. Every donor contributed roughly 10 milliliters of peripheral blood by blood draw. A note on this clonotype: Its cognate antigen is unknown.

Primers used in a second PCR of about 7 to 11 cycles were a sample-barcoded 5' primer and a J-beta primer mix. One entry per CDR3 protein, called by TCRdb with MiXCR from the 5' RACE reads. The sample shows about 1,600,000 distinct CDR3 sequences, around two fifths of them seen only once. The study, taken as a whole, reports: The percentage of naive T cells correlated strongly with TCR beta diversity.

Trimming removed 5 bases from V and 3 bases from J, with 14 bases in between. Germline CDR1 MNHNY, CDR2 SVGAGI (reference sequence). The CDR3 totals 15 residues. The sequence was obtained from a woman aged 18-30 years in good health. This rearrangement joins TRBV6-6 to TRBJ1-5; the D gene is possibly TRBD1 (5 bases). Source material: blood. The CDR3 DNA reads TGTGCCAGCAGTAGCGACGGGGCCGACAATCAGCCCCAGCATTTT. It specifies CASSSDGADNQPQHF.